The clone carrying this T cell receptor (beta chain) was seen a few times. What it recognizes is unknown. The data were obtained in a study of T-cell memory formation after mild COVID-19. Findings of the study overall: Confirmation of SARS-CoV-2 specificity was lacking for second-wave clones peaking day 37. Clones shrinking between day 15 and 85 showed a balanced CD4/CD8 split, and those that grew later tilted toward CD4+. The study found contracting CD4+ clones mainly in CM and EM and contracting CD8+ clones in EMRA.

The CDR3 is 13 residues long. The J segment lost 16 bases and the V segment lost 0 bases, leaving 8 bases of the junction unmatched. Looked up from germline, CDR1 is SGHRS and CDR2 is YFSETQ. Using constant-segment primers, 5'RACE produced TCR alpha and TCR beta cDNA libraries carrying sample barcodes and UMIs. Using its own MiXCR run on the 5' RACE reads, TCRdb lists one record per CDR3 protein. The sample has some 600,000 distinct CDR3 sequences, roughly 17% seen once. The sequencing sample was made of PBMCs or a T cell subset sorted from them (not recorded which). The receptor was derived from an adult woman who had mild COVID-19 (a few samples of this study predate the infection). Cell type and time point are not known. The genes are TRBV5-1 and TRBJ2-1, with 9 bases identical to TRBD2. The CDR3 loop reads CASSLGTSERSFF. The CDR3 region has the DNA TGCGCCAGCAGCTTGGGGACTAGCGAGCGATCATTCTTC.